Presented here are 22 T cell receptor beta chains from one specimen sequenced in a study of vaccination and CD4 T cells after COVID-19. No antigen is known for these receptors. Specified treatment: approximately nine-day PBMC culture with coronavirus spike peptide pools or control peptides (ViraFEST assay). The Oncomine TCR Beta short-read assay was what sequenced the DNA obtained from cultured CD4+ T cells. Via MiXCR, TCRdb re-called the PCR reads, giving one row per CDR3 protein. In the table there are around 7,000 distinct CDR3 sequences, roughly 80% of which are singletons. Sequenced input: CD4+ T cells from blood, cultured in vitro. All receptors derive from a human donor who had recovered from COVID-19.

Sample share makes this clonotype medium-sized. The chain is built from TRBV12-3 or TRBV12-4 and TRBJ2-5; the D gene is possibly TRBD2 (5 bases). V dropped 3 bases and J dropped 2 bases, with 10 bases sitting between them. This CDR3 has 14 residues. The CDR3 sequence: CASSFRSGQETQYF. DNA of the CDR3: TGTGCCAGCAGTTTTAGGTCGGGACAAGAGACCCAGTACTTC.

The genes are TRBV4-2 and TRBJ2-7; TRBD2 matches at 14 bases. The CDR3 runs 16 residues. The germline V gene has CDR1 LGHNA and CDR2 YNFKEQ. With 2 bases clipped from V and 3 bases from J, the junction kept 3 bases outside the gene matches. CDR3 DNA: TGTGCCAGCAGCCAAATTGGGACTAGCGGGAGCTACGAGCAGTACTTC. Amino acid sequence: CASSQIGTSGSYEQYF.

V is TRBV6-2 or TRBV6-3 and J is TRBJ1-5; unclear D gene. The CDR3 length is 12 residues. Trimming cost V 4 bases and J 1 base, with 2 bases left between them. Germline CDR1 MNHEY, CDR2 SVGEGT. The CDR3 DNA sequence: TGTGCCAGCAGTTGGAGCAATCAGCCCCAGCATTTT. Protein product: CASSWSNQPQHF.

The rearrangement uses TRBV28 and TRBJ2-2, with D tentatively TRBD2 (6 bases). There are 15 residues in the CDR3. Germline-derived CDR1 and CDR2 are MDHEN and SYDVKM. The V end lost 6 bases, the J end lost 8 bases, and 19 bases lay between the germline ends. CDR3 sequence: CASRTPGLLSGELFF. The CDR3 bases are TGTGCCAGCAGGACCCCGGGACTCCTTTCGGGGGAGCTGTTTTTT. Filled out from reference TRBV28 and TRBJ2-2, the complete variable domain reads DVKVTQSSRYLVKRTGEKVFLECVQDMDHENMFWYRQDPGLGLRLIYFSYDVKMKEKGDIPEGYSVSREKKERFSLILESASTNQTSMYLCASRTPGLLSGELFFGEGSRLTVL.

The rearrangement uses TRBV7-2 and TRBJ2-7; 11 bases fit TRBD1. The germline gives CDR1 SGHTA, CDR2 FQGNSA. V trimming: 5 bases; J trimming: 6 bases; junction bases outside the gene matches: 12. The CDR3 has 16 residues. CDR3 region: CASSPKTGTGGPEQYF. In DNA form, the CDR3 reads TGTGCCAGCAGCCCCAAAACCGGGACAGGGGGACCCGAGCAGTACTTC.

This clonotype is large. The chain carries TRBV10-3 and TRBJ1-2; possibly TRBD1 for D (5 bases). Trimming left V 5 bases short and J 4 bases short, with 11 bases between. CDR3 size: 13 residues. Per germline, CDR1 ENHRY and CDR2 SYGVKD. The CDR3 sequence is CAISRDGTYGYTF. CDR3 in DNA: TGTGCCATCAGTAGGGACGGCACCTATGGCTACACCTTC.

This clonotype was seen just once. The chain links TRBV28 to TRBJ1-5; D is ambiguous. Trimming pared 3 bases from V and 2 bases from J, leaving 14 bases between. This CDR3 has 16 residues. Germline CDR1 MDHEN, CDR2 SYDVKM. In nucleotides, the CDR3 is TGTGCCAGCAGTTTCATCACCCTCCTCGGCAATCAGCCCCAGCATTTT. It translates to CASSFITLLGNQPQHF. Full variable domain (outside the CDR3, taken from reference TRBV28 and TRBJ1-5): DVKVTQSSRYLVKRTGEKVFLECVQDMDHENMFWYRQDPGLGLRLIYFSYDVKMKEKGDIPEGYSVSREKKERFSLILESASTNQTSMYLCASSFITLLGNQPQHFGDGTRLSIL.

The chain links TRBV7-9 to TRBJ1-1; unclear D gene. This CDR3 contains 14 residues. V dropped 2 bases and J dropped 0 bases, with 7 bases sitting between them. CDR1 SEHNR and CDR2 FQNEAQ come from the germline V gene (reference sequence). The CDR3 sequence: CASSLQALNTEAFF. Written as DNA, the CDR3 is TGTGCCAGCAGCTTACAGGCATTGAACACTGAAGCTTTCTTT.

The genes are TRBV7-2 and TRBJ1-1, with D hard to call. Between the trimmed V and J ends, which lost 4 bases and 6 bases, there was a span of 12 bases. The CDR3 spans 13 residues. The germline V gene has CDR1 SGHTA and CDR2 FQGNSA. For the CDR3, the DNA is TGTGCCAGCAGCTCCGGACCCGCCGCTGAAGCTTTCTTT. This translates into CASSSGPAAEAFF.

The V call is TRBV15, the J call TRBJ1-2; TRBD1 agrees at 8 bases. Germline trimming cut 0 bases from V and 6 bases from J; bases unmatched to any gene: 6. Germline V gene sequence: CDR1 LNHNV, CDR2 YYDKDF (reference sequence). The CDR3 contains 15 residues. CDR3 sequence reads: CATSRDLRGRDGYTF. The CDR3 DNA follows: TGTGCCACCAGCAGAGACCTCAGGGGGCGAGATGGCTACACCTTC.

This clonotype has only a few counts. The gene calls are TRBV20-1 and TRBJ1-5; 9 nucleotides agree with TRBD1. CDR3 length: 18 amino acids. With 0 bases clipped from V and 3 bases from J, the junction kept 12 bases outside the gene matches. Germline CDR1 and CDR2: DFQATT and SNEGSKA (reference sequence). The CDR3 region is CSARDLDRGFLPNQPQHF. In DNA, the CDR3 is TGCAGTGCTAGAGATTTGGACAGGGGCTTTCTCCCCAATCAGCCCCAGCATTTT.

Regarding this clonotype: A read error may account for a junction end that differs from germline. This sequence joins TRBV7-6 and TRBJ1-5; the D is unclear. Germline V gene data show CDR1 as SGHVS and CDR2 as FNYEAQ. The CDR3 runs to 11 residues. The CDR3 sequence: CASSTSQPQHF. Here the CDR3 DNA reads TGCGCCAGCAGCACGAGTCAGCCCCAGCATTTT.

This clonotype is termed medium-sized. The J gene is TRBJ1-1, the V gene TRBV10-2; no reliable D call. Germline CDR1 reads WSHSY; CDR2 reads SAAADI. Trimming removed 0 bases from V and 1 base from J, with 9 bases in between. The CDR3 totals 15 residues. The CDR3: CASSESWVANTEAFF. The CDR3 DNA follows: TGCGCCAGCAGTGAGTCGTGGGTGGCGAACACTGAAGCTTTCTTT.

This clonotype is categorized as medium-sized (0.01 to 0.1%). The gene calls are TRBV6-1 and TRBJ1-5, with D possibly TRBD1 on 6 matching bases. This CDR3 comprises 15 residues. V was shortened by 6 bases and J by 0 bases, with 12 bases between the two germline ends. CDR1 is MNHNS, CDR2 SASEGT, per germline. The CDR3: CASSMIQGSNQPQHF. As DNA, the CDR3 is TGTGCCAGCAGCATGATACAGGGTAGCAATCAGCCCCAGCATTTT.

There are a few counts of this clonotype. The genes are TRBV2 and TRBJ1-1, with no clear D. Germline CDR1 reads SNHLY; CDR2 reads FYNNEI. Trimming removed 6 bases at V and 3 bases at J, with 17 bases between. There are 15 residues in the CDR3. The CDR3 loop reads CASRGTAHEDTEAFF. The CDR3 bases are TGTGCCAGCAGGGGTACAGCTCATGAGGACACTGAAGCTTTCTTT. The full variable domain, completed using reference TRBV2 and TRBJ1-1, is EPEVTQTPSHQVTQMGQEVILRCVPISNHLYFYWYRQILGQKVEFLVSFYNNEISEKSEIFDDQFSVERPDGSNFTLKIRSTKLEDSAMYFCASRGTAHEDTEAFFGQGTRLTVV.

This chain connects TRBV20-1 to TRBJ1-2, with 9 bases lining up with TRBD1. The junction had 7 bases not matched to a gene; V was cut back by 3 bases and J by 5 bases. Germline-derived CDR1 and CDR2 are DFQATT and SNEGSKA (reference sequence). CDR3 length: 14 residues. The CDR3 region has the DNA TGCAGTGCTAGCCTCACCGGGACAGGGTATGGCTACACCTTC. Protein: CSASLTGTGYGYTF.

The chain uses TRBV19 and TRBJ2-7; D possibly corresponds to TRBD2 (6 bases). This CDR3 has 15 amino acids. The germline V and J ends were trimmed by 2 bases and 1 base, with 12 bases remaining between them. Germline CDR1 LNHDA, CDR2 SQIVND (reference sequence). In DNA form, the CDR3 reads TGTGCCAGTAGTATAAGGGACTCGGGATCCTACGAGCAGTACTTC. It translates to CASSIRDSGSYEQYF.

The rearrangement joins TRBV2 to TRBJ1-1; 8 nucleotides align to TRBD1. Unmatched junction bases numbered 4, after V lost 6 bases and J lost 1 base. CDR3 length: 14 residues. Per the germline V gene, CDR1 is SNHLY and CDR2 is FYNNEI. CDR3 DNA: TGTGCCAGCAGCATTGACAGGGGGAACACTGAAGCTTTCTTT. It encodes CASSIDRGNTEAFF.

J is TRBJ2-7 and V is TRBV7-9, with D perhaps TRBD2 (5 bases). In germline, CDR1 is SEHNR, CDR2 FQNEAQ (reference sequence). The CDR3 loop spans 18 amino acids. V dropped 2 bases and J dropped 0 bases, with 20 bases sitting between them. This chain's CDR3 is CASSLTYQREGTSYEQYF. The CDR3 nucleotides read TGTGCCAGCAGCTTAACATACCAACGAGAGGGCACCTCCTACGAGCAGTACTTC.

This chain joins TRBV7-2 and TRBJ1-1; D unclear. V was pared by 3 bases and J by 8 bases, with 7 bases between. Germline CDR1 reads SGHTA; CDR2 reads FQGNSA. The CDR3 totals 11 residues. CDR3 protein: CASSFFDEAFF. CDR3 nucleotide sequence: TGTGCCAGCAGCTTTTTTGACGAAGCTTTCTTT.

This chain connects TRBV15 to TRBJ1-5, with TRBD1 as a possible D gene (5 bases). The CDR3 has 15 amino acids. Per the germline V gene, CDR1 is LNHNV and CDR2 is YYDKDF (reference sequence). Trimming cost V 1 base and J 10 bases, with 17 bases left between them. CDR3 loop: CATSRGGTERIPQHF. The CDR3, as DNA: TGTGCCACCAGCAGAGGCGGGACCGAGCGTATCCCCCAGCATTTT.

This clonotype counts as medium-sized. V gene TRBV7-2 combines with J gene TRBJ1-1, with D maybe TRBD1 (5 bases). The CDR3 covers 15 residues. Germline V gene lookup returns CDR1 SGHTA and CDR2 FQGNSA. Trimming pared 7 bases from V and 5 bases from J, leaving 20 bases between. This chain's CDR3 is CASNHVGGVSTEAFF. The CDR3 DNA sequence: TGTGCCAGCAACCACGTGGGGGGGGTATCGACTGAAGCTTTCTTT.